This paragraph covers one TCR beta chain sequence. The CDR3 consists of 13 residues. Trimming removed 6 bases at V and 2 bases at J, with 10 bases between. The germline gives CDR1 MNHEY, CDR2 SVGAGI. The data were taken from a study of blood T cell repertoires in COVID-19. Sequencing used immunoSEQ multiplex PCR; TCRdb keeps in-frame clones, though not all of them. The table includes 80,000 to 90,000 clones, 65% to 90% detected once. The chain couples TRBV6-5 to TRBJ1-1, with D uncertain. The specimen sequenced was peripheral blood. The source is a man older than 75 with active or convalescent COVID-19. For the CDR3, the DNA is TGTGCCAGCAGAATAGGACTTAACACTGAAGCTTTCTTT. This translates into CASRIGLNTEAFF.